One sample yielded the 29 T cell receptor beta chains listed below, sequenced in a study of somatic mutations in cytotoxic T cells in rheumatoid arthritis. The table came from immunoSEQ multiplex PCR; TCRdb's copy has only in-frame clones and leaves some out. Of about 19,000 clones in the sample, about three quarters were seen once. Sequencing was carried out using CD8+ T cells sorted from blood. Source of these receptors: an adult with rheumatoid arthritis.

This clone was seen a handful of times. CDR3 region: CASSFVSGTGLSEAFF. Written as DNA, the CDR3 is TGTGCCAGCAGTTTTGTCTCTGGGACAGGGCTATCTGAAGCTTTCTTT. The V call is TRBV27, the J call TRBJ1-1; 9 bases map to TRBD1. V was clipped by 3 bases and J by 6 bases; unmatched bases: 11. This CDR3 has 16 amino acids. The germline CDR1 and CDR2 sequences are MNHEY and SMNVEV (reference sequence).

V and J are TRBV6-1 and TRBJ2-7, with a tentative D call TRBD1 (5 bases). CDR3 size: 14 residues. Germline V gene data show CDR1 as MNHNS and CDR2 as SASEGT. The V gene lost 7 bases and the J gene lost 2 bases, with 15 bases spanning the gap. CDR3 protein: CASTTDRHPYEQYF. The CDR3 DNA is TGTGCCAGCACTACTGACAGACACCCCTACGAGCAGTACTTC.

This sequence joins TRBV2 and TRBJ1-2, with no clear D. Trimming took off 7 bases at V and 10 bases at J, with 13 bases between the two ends. This CDR3 comprises 11 residues. Looked up from germline, CDR1 is SNHLY and CDR2 is FYNNEI. CDR3 DNA sequence: TGTGCCAGCATCGGTGGGTCCAACTACACCTTC. It yields the protein CASIGGSNYTF.

This clone was seen more than once but under ten times. V usage is TRBV4-2 and J usage is TRBJ1-5, with unresolved D. V shed 1 base and J shed 3 bases, with 4 bases lying between them. CDR3 size: 13 residues. CDR1 and CDR2 (germline): LGHNA, YNFKEQ. The DNA of the CDR3 is TGTGCCAGCAGCCAAGTTACCAATCAGCCCCAGCATTTT. Amino acids: CASSQVTNQPQHF.

With respect to this clone: An end of the junction differs from the germline gene, which may be a read error. V gene TRBV5-6 combines with J gene TRBJ2-1, with D tentatively TRBD1 or TRBD2 (6 bases each). Germline V CDR1 and CDR2: SGHDT, YYEEEE. The CDR3 is 15 residues long. The CDR3 nucleotides read TGTGCCAGCATCTTGGGGGGCTATATTTACAATGAGCAGTTCTTC. Its protein is CASILGGYIYNEQFF. Variable domain in full (rest from reference TRBV5-6 and TRBJ2-1): DAGVTQSPTHLIKTRGQQVTLRCSPKSGHDTVSWYQQALGQGPQFIFQYYEEEERQRGNFPDRFSGHQFPNYSSELNVNALLLGDSALYLCASILGGYIYNEQFFGPGTRLTVL.

The CDR3 DNA reads as TGTGCCAGCAGTTACTCATCCTCCCGATCCTTTTACGAGCAGTACTTC. Protein: CASSYSSSRSFYEQYF. This chain links TRBV6-6 with TRBJ2-7; D is unclear. Trimming removed 0 bases at V and 4 bases at J, with 16 bases between. Germline loops: CDR1 MNHNY, CDR2 SVGAGI (reference sequence). The CDR3 sequence is 16 residues long.

The chain recombines TRBV13 with TRBJ2-7; TRBD2 agrees at 11 bases. Trimming at V came to 4 bases and at J to 1 base, leaving 6 bases not matched to a gene. Looked up from germline, CDR1 is PRHDT and CDR2 is FYEKMQ (reference sequence). This CDR3 spans 16 amino acids. The CDR3 DNA reads TGTGCCAGCAGCTCTCTGACTAGCGGGAATTCCTACGAGCAGTACTTC. This sequence encodes CASSSLTSGNSYEQYF.

A few counts support this clone. This chain links TRBV7-9 with TRBJ2-7, with 7 positions matching TRBD1. The germline V gene has CDR1 SEHNR and CDR2 FQNEAQ (reference sequence). The V segment lost 5 bases and the J segment 3 bases; nucleotides outside the gene matches: 7. CDR3 length: 14 amino acids. This CDR3 reads CASSERPGGYEQYF. In nucleotides, the CDR3 is TGTGCCAGCAGCGAAAGACCAGGGGGCTACGAGCAGTACTTC.

V and J are TRBV9 and TRBJ2-3, with D possibly being TRBD2 (7 bases). Germline CDR1 and CDR2: SGDLS and YYNGEE. The germline V and J ends were trimmed by 0 bases and 6 bases, with 17 bases remaining between them. The CDR3 spans 16 residues. The chain's CDR3 is CASSVEGAGGPDTQYF. The CDR3 DNA reads TGTGCCAGCAGCGTAGAAGGGGCCGGGGGGCCGGATACGCAGTATTTT.

The rearrangement joins TRBV2 to TRBJ2-3; 8 positions match TRBD2. Germline loops: CDR1 SNHLY, CDR2 FYNNEI. The CDR3 runs to 17 residues. V was clipped by 0 bases and J by 1 base; unmatched bases: 6. The DNA of the CDR3 is TGTGCCAGCAGTGAAGCGGCGGGAGGCCGGGGCACAGATACGCAGTATTTT. It is translated as CASSEAAGGRGTDTQYF.

The DNA for the CDR3 is TGTGCCAGCAGCGTGACAGGGTCCCCCTACGAGCAGTACTTC. Translated: CASSVTGSPYEQYF. The chain combines TRBV5-6 with TRBJ2-7, with 7 positions matching TRBD1. J gave up 2 bases and V 4 bases, and 6 bases lay outside the gene matches. Looked up from germline, CDR1 is SGHDT and CDR2 is YYEEEE. This CDR3 spans 14 amino acids.

The chain couples TRBV9 to TRBJ2-1; D assignment may be TRBD1 or TRBD2 (5 bases each). With 3 bases removed from V and 3 bases from J, the gap between germline ends came to 13 bases. The CDR3 totals 15 residues. Germline CDR1 is SGDLS and CDR2 is YYNGEE. CDR3 nucleotides: TGTGCCAGCAGCGACGGGGATGGGGGCTACAATGAGCAGTTCTTC. It yields the protein CASSDGDGGYNEQFF. The complete variable domain, with remaining parts taken from reference TRBV9 and TRBJ2-1, reads DSGVTQTPKHLITATGQRVTLRCSPRSGDLSVYWYQQSLDQGLQFLIQYYNGEERAKGNILERFSAQQFPDLHSELNLSSLELGDSALYFCASSDGDGGYNEQFFGPGTRLTVL.

The chain uses TRBV7-8 and TRBJ1-2; possible D gene TRBD1, 5 bases. V lost 2 bases, J lost 0 bases, and 16 bases lay in between. The germline CDR1 and CDR2 sequences are SGHVS and FQNEAQ. The CDR3 is 17 amino acids. The CDR3 protein is CASSLRDGPHSNYGYTF. CDR3 DNA: TGTGCCAGCAGCTTACGGGACGGCCCCCACTCTAACTATGGCTACACCTTC.

The CDR3: CASSGTFEDEQFF. DNA for the CDR3: TGTGCCAGCTCAGGGACCTTCGAAGATGAGCAGTTCTTC. The gene calls are TRBV18 and TRBJ2-1; D is tentatively TRBD1 or TRBD2 (5 bases each). This CDR3 spans 13 amino acids. Deletions cut 5 bases from V and 8 bases from J, with 13 bases between. Germline-derived CDR1 and CDR2 are KGHSH and LQKENI.

Only a few counts were recorded for this clone. The chain couples TRBV7-6 to TRBJ1-1; 9 bases map to TRBD1. The germline gives CDR1 SGHVS, CDR2 FNYEAQ. The CDR3 covers 14 residues. With V trimmed by 5 bases and J by 3 bases, 4 bases remained unmatched. CDR3 nucleotides: TGTGCCAGCAGCCGGACAGGGGTTGACACTGAAGCTTTCTTT. The encoded protein is CASSRTGVDTEAFF.

This clone was observed once. The gene calls are TRBV6-1 and TRBJ2-1; 11 bases fit TRBD1. The germline V gene has CDR1 MNHNS and CDR2 SASEGT. J was trimmed by 4 bases and V by 3 bases; bases with no gene match: 5. CDR3 length: 16 residues. DNA for the CDR3: TGTGCCAGCAGTGAGTGGACAGGGGGCAGGTACAATGAGCAGTTCTTC. This translates into CASSEWTGGRYNEQFF.

The chain is built from TRBV7-2 and TRBJ1-1, with D unresolved. Trimming stripped 1 base from V and 6 bases from J, with 9 bases between. The germline V gene has CDR1 SGHTA and CDR2 FQGNSA. The CDR3 runs to 13 residues. CDR3 DNA sequence: TGTGCCAGCAGCTTAGATGGGAATTCTGAAGCTTTCTTT. Protein: CASSLDGNSEAFF.

The chain combines TRBV27 with TRBJ2-3; 13 bases match TRBD2. CDR3 length equals 16 residues. Per germline, CDR1 MNHEY and CDR2 SMNVEV (reference sequence). With 8 bases clipped from V and 3 bases from J, the junction kept 8 bases outside the gene matches. The CDR3 protein is CASQGLAGFSTDTQYF. CDR3 sequence (DNA): TGTGCCAGCCAGGGACTAGCGGGATTCTCAACAGATACGCAGTATTTT.

This chain joins TRBV6-1 and TRBJ1-2, with D hard to call. Between the trimmed V and J ends, which lost 7 bases and 8 bases, there was a span of 14 bases. Germline CDR1 reads MNHNS; CDR2 reads SASEGT. The CDR3 is 12 residues long. DNA for the CDR3: TGTGCCAGCAATCTACTTATAGGAGGCTACACCTTC. Protein: CASNLLIGGYTF.

The rearrangement joins TRBV5-6 to TRBJ2-2, with 8 positions matching TRBD2. Germline V lookup: CDR1 SGHDT, CDR2 YYEEEE. This CDR3 contains 14 residues. Trimming at V came to 2 bases and at J to 16 bases, leaving 13 bases not matched to a gene. CDR3 in DNA: TGTGCCAGCAGCTTATCGGGGGCGGGAGGACTAACGTTTTTT. Its translation is CASSLSGAGGLTFF.

This clone was picked up a small number of times. This sequence joins TRBV7-8 and TRBJ2-1; possibly TRBD2 for D (6 bases). This CDR3 comprises 17 residues. V was shortened by 1 base and J by 5 bases, with 18 bases between the two germline ends. Germline CDR1 is SGHVS and CDR2 is FQNEAQ. The CDR3: CASSLVIPGEPNNEQFF. CDR3 nucleotide sequence: TGTGCCAGCAGCTTAGTGATCCCGGGAGAGCCTAACAATGAGCAGTTCTTC.

This chain connects TRBV4-1 to TRBJ2-7; 11 bases are a match to TRBD2. Germline V gene sequence: CDR1 MGHRA, CDR2 YSYEKL. V lost 3 bases, J lost 6 bases, and 1 base stayed unmatched. The length of the CDR3 is 13 residues. The CDR3 sequence: CASSHSGRAEQYF. The CDR3, as DNA: TGCGCCAGCAGCCATAGCGGGAGGGCCGAGCAGTACTTC.

V gene TRBV7-8 combines with J gene TRBJ2-3; perhaps TRBD2 as D (5 bases). Germline V lookup: CDR1 SGHVS, CDR2 FQNEAQ. Trimming shortened V by 5 bases and J by 0 bases, and 6 bases separated the two germline ends. CDR3 size: 13 residues. The CDR3 sequence is CASSPGSTDTQYF. CDR3 DNA sequence: TGTGCCAGCAGCCCGGGAAGCACAGATACGCAGTATTTT.

The chain is built from TRBV19 and TRBJ1-1, with 7 bases lining up with TRBD1. The CDR3 contains 14 residues. Per the germline V gene, CDR1 is LNHDA and CDR2 is SQIVND (reference sequence). V trimming: 5 bases; J trimming: 0 bases; junction bases outside the gene matches: 3. The CDR3 is CASSQQGLNTEAFF. The CDR3 DNA is TGTGCCAGTAGTCAACAGGGGCTGAACACTGAAGCTTTCTTT.

J is TRBJ2-7 and V is TRBV19; 7 bases line up with TRBD2. With V trimmed by 1 base and J by 3 bases, 3 bases remained unmatched. The length of the CDR3 is 14 residues. CDR1 is LNHDA, CDR2 SQIVND, per germline (reference sequence). CDR3 DNA: TGTGCCAGTAGTATAGGGCTAGCGGACTACGAGCAGTACTTC. Residues: CASSIGLADYEQYF.

This chain connects TRBV5-4 to TRBJ2-7; 7 bases are shared with TRBD2. This CDR3 has 16 residues. Looked up from germline, CDR1 is SGHNT and CDR2 is YYREEE (reference sequence). With V trimmed by 3 bases and J by 7 bases, 16 bases remained unmatched. The CDR3 bases are TGTGCCAGCAGCTGGAAAACGGGACTACCCGAGGGGGAGCAGTACTTC. Protein product: CASSWKTGLPEGEQYF.

This clone showed up just once. The chain joins TRBV7-6 to TRBJ2-1; the D gene is possibly TRBD1 (7 bases). CDR1 SGHVS and CDR2 FNYEAQ come from the germline V gene. Trimming took 5 bases from V and 9 from J, leaving 11 bases between them. The CDR3 is 12 residues long. The CDR3 sequence is CASSPGGSEQFF. The CDR3 DNA is TGTGCCAGCAGCCCAGGGGGGAGTGAGCAGTTCTTC.

The rearrangement joins TRBV27 to TRBJ1-5, with D perhaps matching TRBD1 (5 bases). The CDR3 has 15 amino acids. V was clipped by 6 bases and J by 2 bases, with 14 bases between them. Germline-derived CDR1 and CDR2 are MNHEY and SMNVEV (reference sequence). In nucleotides, the CDR3 is TGTGCCAGCAGGATTGCCTGGGGGGGCAATCAGCCCCAGCATTTT. Translation gives CASRIAWGGNQPQHF.

V is TRBV28 and J is TRBJ1-4; D is perhaps TRBD1 (6 bases). Looked up from germline, CDR1 is MDHEN and CDR2 is SYDVKM. The V end lost 7 bases, the J end lost 3 bases, and 18 bases lay between the germline ends. CDR3 length: 16 residues. Here the CDR3 DNA reads TGTGCCAGCAACACCTTGAGGGGGTCCGCTAATGAAAAACTGTTTTTT. It is translated as CASNTLRGSANEKLFF. The entire variable domain, with the rest obtained from reference TRBV28 and TRBJ1-4, is as follows: DVKVTQSSRYLVKRTGEKVFLECVQDMDHENMFWYRQDPGLGLRLIYFSYDVKMKEKGDIPEGYSVSREKKERFSLILESASTNQTSMYLCASNTLRGSANEKLFFGSGTQLSVL.